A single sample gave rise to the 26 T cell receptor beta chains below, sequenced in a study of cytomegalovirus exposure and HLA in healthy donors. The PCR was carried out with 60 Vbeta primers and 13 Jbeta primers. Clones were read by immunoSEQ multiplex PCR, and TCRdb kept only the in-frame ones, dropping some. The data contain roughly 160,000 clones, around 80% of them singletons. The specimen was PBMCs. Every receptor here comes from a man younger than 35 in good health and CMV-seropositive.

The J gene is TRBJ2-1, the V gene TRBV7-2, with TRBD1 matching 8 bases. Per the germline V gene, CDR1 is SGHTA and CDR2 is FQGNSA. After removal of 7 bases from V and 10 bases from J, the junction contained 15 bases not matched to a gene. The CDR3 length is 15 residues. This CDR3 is CASNTGQGATWEQFF. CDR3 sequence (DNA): TGTGCCAGCAACACAGGGCAGGGGGCAACTTGGGAGCAGTTCTTC.

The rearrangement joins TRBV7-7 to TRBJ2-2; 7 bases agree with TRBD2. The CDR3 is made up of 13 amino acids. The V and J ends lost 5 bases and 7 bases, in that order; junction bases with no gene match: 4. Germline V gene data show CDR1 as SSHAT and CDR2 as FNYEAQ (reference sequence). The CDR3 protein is CASSPLAVGELFF. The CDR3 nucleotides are TGTGCCAGCAGCCCTCTAGCGGTCGGGGAGCTGTTTTTT.

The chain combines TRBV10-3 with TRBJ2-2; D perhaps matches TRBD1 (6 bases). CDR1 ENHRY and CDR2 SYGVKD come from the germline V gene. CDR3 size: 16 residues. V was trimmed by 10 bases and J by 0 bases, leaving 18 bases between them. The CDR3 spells CATGQLGDTNTGELFF. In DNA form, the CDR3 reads TGTGCCACCGGGCAGCTAGGGGACACGAACACCGGGGAGCTGTTTTTT.

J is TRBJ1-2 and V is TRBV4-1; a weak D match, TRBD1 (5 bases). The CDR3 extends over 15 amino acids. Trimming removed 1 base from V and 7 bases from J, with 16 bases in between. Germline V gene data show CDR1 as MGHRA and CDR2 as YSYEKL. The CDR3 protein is CASSQGVGGPGGYTF. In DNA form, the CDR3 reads TGCGCCAGCAGCCAAGGGGTGGGGGGACCGGGTGGCTACACCTTC.

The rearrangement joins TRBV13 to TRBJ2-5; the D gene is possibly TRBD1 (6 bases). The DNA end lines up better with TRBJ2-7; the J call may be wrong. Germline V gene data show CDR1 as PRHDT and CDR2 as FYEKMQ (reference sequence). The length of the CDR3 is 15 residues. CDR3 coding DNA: TGTGCCAGCAGCAAGCCACCAGGGGTCTCCTACGAGCAGTACTTC. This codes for CASSKPPGVSYEQYF.

Here the CDR3 reads CAIQAGDRETQYF. In DNA, the CDR3 is TGTGCCATTCAAGCGGGGGATCGAGAGACCCAGTACTTC. This sequence joins TRBV10-3 and TRBJ2-5; 8 bases line up with TRBD2. V lost 9 bases and J lost 4; bases outside the gene matches: 7. From germline, CDR1 is ENHRY and CDR2 SYGVKD. This CDR3 has 13 amino acids.

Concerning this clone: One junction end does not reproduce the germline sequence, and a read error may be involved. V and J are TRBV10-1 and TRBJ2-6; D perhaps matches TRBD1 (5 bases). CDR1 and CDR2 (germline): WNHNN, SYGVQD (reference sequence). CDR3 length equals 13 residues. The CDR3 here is CANASPGANGLTF. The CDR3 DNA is TGCGCCAACGCCTCGCCTGGGGCCAACGGCCTGACTTTC.

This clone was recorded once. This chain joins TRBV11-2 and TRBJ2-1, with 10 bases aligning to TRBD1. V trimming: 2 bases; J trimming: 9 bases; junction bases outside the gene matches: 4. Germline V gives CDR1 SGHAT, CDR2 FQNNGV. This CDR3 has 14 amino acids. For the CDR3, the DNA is TGTGCCAGCAGCTTAAGACAGGGGGCAGGTGAGCAGTTCTTC. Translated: CASSLRQGAGEQFF.

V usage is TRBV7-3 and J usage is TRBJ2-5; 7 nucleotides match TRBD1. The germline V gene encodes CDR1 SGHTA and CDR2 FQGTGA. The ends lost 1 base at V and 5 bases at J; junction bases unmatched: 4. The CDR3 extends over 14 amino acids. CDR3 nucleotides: TGTGCCAGCAGCTTAAACAGGGGTCAGGAGACCCAGTACTTC. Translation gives CASSLNRGQETQYF.

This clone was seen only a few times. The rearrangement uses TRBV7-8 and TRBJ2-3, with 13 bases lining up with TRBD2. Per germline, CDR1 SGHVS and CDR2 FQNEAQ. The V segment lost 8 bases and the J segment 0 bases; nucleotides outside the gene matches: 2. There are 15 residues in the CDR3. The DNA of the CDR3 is TGTGCCAGCCAGGGACTAGCGGGGAGCACAGATACGCAGTATTTT. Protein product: CASQGLAGSTDTQYF.

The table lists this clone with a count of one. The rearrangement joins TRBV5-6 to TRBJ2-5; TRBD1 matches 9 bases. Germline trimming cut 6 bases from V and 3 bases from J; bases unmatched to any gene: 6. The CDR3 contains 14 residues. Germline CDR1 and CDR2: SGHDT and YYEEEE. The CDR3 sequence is CASIAGTGKETQYF. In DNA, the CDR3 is TGTGCCAGCATCGCCGGGACAGGGAAAGAGACCCAGTACTTC.

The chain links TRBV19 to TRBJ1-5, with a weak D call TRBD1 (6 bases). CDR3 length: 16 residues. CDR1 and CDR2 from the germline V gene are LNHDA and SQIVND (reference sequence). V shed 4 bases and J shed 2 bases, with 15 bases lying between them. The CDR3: CASSNPGEGRNQPQHF. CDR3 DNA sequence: TGTGCCAGTAGTAACCCAGGGGAGGGTCGCAATCAGCCCCAGCATTTT.

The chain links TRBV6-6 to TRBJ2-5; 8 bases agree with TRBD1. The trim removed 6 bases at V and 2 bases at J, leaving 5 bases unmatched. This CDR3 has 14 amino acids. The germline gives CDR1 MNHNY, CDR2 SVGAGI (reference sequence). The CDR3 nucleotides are TGTGCCAGCAGCGGACAGGGAAAACAAGAGACCCAGTACTTC. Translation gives CASSGQGKQETQYF.

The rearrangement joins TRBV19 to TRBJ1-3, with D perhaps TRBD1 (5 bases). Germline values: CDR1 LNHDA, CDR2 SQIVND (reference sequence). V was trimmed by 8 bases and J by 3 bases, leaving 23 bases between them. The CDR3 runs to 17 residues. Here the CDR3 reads CASGAWPTRPDGNTIYF. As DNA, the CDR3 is TGTGCCAGTGGGGCTTGGCCTACACGACCAGATGGAAACACCATATATTTT.

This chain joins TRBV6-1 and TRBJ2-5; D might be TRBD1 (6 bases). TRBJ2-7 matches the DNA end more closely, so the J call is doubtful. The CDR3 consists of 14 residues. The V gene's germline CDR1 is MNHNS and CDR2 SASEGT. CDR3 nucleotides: TGTGCCAGCAGTGTTCTGGACAGACCCTACGAGCAGTACTTC. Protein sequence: CASSVLDRPYEQYF.

CDR3 protein: CASSPRLSYEQYF. The CDR3 DNA sequence: TGTGCCAGCTCACCGCGCCTCTCCTACGAGCAGTACTTC. The chain employs TRBV18 and TRBJ2-7, with D hard to call. Germline V lookup: CDR1 KGHSH, CDR2 LQKENI. V shed 3 bases and J shed 0 bases, with 6 bases lying between them. The CDR3 contains 13 residues.

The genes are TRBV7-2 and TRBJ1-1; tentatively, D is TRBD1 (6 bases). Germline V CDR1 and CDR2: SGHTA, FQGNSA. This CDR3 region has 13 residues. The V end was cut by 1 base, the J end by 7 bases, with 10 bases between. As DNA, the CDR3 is TGTGCCAGCAGCTTAGGGGGGCTGGTTGAAGCTTTCTTT. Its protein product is CASSLGGLVEAFF.

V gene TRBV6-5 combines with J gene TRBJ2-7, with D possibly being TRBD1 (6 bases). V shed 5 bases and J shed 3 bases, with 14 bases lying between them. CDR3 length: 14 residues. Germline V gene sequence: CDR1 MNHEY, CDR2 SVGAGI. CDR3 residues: CASSHVQGLYEQYF. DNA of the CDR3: TGTGCCAGCAGTCACGTACAGGGTCTCTACGAGCAGTACTTC.

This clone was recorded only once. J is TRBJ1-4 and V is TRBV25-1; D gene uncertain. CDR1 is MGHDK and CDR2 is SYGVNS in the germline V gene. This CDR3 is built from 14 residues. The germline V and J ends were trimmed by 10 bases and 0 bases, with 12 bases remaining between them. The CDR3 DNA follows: TGTGCCACCCGAGAGCTGGCAACTAATGAAAAACTGTTTTTT. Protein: CATRELATNEKLFF.

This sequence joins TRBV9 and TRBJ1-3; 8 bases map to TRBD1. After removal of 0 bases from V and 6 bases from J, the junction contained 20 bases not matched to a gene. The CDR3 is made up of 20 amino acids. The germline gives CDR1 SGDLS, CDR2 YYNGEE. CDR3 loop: CASSVERRGRGHSGENTIYF. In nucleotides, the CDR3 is TGTGCCAGCAGCGTAGAGCGTCGGGGCAGGGGGCACTCTGGAGAAAACACCATATATTTT.

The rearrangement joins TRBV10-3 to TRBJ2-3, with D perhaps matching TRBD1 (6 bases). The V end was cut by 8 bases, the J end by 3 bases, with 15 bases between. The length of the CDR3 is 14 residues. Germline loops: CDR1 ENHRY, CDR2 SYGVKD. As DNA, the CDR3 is TGTGCCATCGCCCCAGGGGAAGCGACAGATACGCAGTATTTT. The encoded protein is CAIAPGEATDTQYF.

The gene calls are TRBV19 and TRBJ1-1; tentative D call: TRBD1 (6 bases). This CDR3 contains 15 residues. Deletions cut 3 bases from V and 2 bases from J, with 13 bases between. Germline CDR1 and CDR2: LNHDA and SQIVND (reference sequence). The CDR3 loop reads CASSIGPGANTEAFF. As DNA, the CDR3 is TGTGCCAGTAGTATCGGTCCAGGGGCAAACACTGAAGCTTTCTTT.

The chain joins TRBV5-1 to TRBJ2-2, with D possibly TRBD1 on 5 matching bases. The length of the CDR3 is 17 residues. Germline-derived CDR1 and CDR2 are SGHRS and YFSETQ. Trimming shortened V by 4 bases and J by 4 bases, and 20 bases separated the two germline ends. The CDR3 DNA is TGCGCCAGCAGCCCTATCCCAGGCCAGGGCGGCACCGGGGAGCTGTTTTTT. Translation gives CASSPIPGQGGTGELFF.

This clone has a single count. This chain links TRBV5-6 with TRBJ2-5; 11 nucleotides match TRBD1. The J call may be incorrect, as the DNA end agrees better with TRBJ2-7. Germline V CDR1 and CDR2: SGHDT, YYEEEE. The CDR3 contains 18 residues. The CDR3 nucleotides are TGTGCCAGCAGCTTTCGGTATTCCCGGACAGGGGGCATCGACGAGCAGTACTTC. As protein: CASSFRYSRTGGIDEQYF.

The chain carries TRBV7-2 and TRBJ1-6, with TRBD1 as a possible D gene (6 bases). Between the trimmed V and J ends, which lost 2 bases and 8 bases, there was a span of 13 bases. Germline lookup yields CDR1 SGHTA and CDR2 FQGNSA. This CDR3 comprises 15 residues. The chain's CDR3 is CASSLLQGRDSPLHF. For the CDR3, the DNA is TGTGCCAGCAGCTTATTACAGGGTAGGGATTCACCCCTCCACTTT.

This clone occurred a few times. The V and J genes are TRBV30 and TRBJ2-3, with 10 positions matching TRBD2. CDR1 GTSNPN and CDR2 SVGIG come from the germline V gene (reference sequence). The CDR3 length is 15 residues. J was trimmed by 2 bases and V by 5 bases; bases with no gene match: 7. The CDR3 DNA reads TGTGCCTGGGGCCTAGCGGGGGCTCACACAGATACGCAGTATTTT. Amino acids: CAWGLAGAHTDTQYF. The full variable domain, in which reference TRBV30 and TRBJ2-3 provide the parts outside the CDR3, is SQTIHQWPATLVQPVGSPLSLECTVEGTSNPNLYWYRQAAGRGLQLLFYSVGIGQISSEVPQNLSASRPQDRQFILSSKKLLLSDSGFYLCAWGLAGAHTDTQYFGPGTRLTVL.